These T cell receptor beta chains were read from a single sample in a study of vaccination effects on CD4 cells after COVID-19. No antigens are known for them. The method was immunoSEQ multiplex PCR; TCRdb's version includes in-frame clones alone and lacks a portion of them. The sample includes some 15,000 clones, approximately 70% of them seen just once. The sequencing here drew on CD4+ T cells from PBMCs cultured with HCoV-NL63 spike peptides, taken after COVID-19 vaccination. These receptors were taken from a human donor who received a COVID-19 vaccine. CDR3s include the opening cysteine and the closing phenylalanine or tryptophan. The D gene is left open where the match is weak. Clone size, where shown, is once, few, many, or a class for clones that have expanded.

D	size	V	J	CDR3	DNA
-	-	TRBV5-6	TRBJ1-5	CASSLGEGASNQPQHF	TGTGCCAGCAGCTTGGGGGAGGGAGCGAGCAATCAGCCCCAGCATTTT
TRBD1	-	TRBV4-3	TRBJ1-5	CASSPGQGNQPQHF	TGCGCCAGCAGCCCGGGACAGGGGAACCAGCCCCAGCATTTT
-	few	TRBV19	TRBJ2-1	CASSIAASRSFYNEQFF	TGTGCCAGTAGTATTGCGGCTAGCAGATCCTTTTACAATGAGCAGTTCTTC
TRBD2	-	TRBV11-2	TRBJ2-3	CASSLTAGAISTDTQYF	TGTGCCAGCAGCTTAACAGCGGGGGCCATTAGCACAGATACGCAGTATTTT
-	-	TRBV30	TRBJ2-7	CAWSVGGASYEQYF	TGTGCCTGGAGTGTAGGGGGAGCCTCCTACGAGCAGTACTTC
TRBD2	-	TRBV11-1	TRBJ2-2	CASSGLAGPTGELFF	TGTGCCAGCAGCGGACTAGCGGGCCCCACCGGGGAGCTGTTTTTT
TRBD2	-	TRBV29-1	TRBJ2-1	CSVEELERGGHEQFF	TGCAGCGTTGAAGAGTTGGAGCGGGGAGGGCATGAGCAGTTCTTC
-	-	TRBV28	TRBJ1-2	CASSLKGTRRSSGGYTF	TGTGCCAGCAGTTTAAAAGGGACCAGAAGAAGTTCGGGAGGCTACACCTTC
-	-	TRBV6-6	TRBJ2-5	CASTIRSGTQETQYF	TGTGCCAGCACCATTCGATCTGGGACCCAAGAGACCCAGTACTTC
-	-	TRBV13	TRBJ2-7	CASRPTGPPYEQYF	TGTGCCAGCAGACCGACCGGGCCCCCCTACGAGCAGTACTTC
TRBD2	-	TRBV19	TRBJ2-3	CASSTRGDWQYF	TGTGCCAGTAGTACCCGGGGGGATTGGCAGTATTTT
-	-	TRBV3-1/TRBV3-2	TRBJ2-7	CASSQGSEQYF	TGTGCCAGCAGCCAAGGGAGCGAGCAGTACTTC
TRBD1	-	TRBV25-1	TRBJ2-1	CASRRVGDSGRNEQFF	TGTGCCAGCAGAAGGGTGGGGGACAGTGGCCGCAATGAGCAGTTCTTC
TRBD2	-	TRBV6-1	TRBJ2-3	CASSEALFRGRASDTQYF	TGTGCCAGCAGTGAAGCGCTTTTCCGCGGGAGGGCCTCAGATACGCAGTATTTT
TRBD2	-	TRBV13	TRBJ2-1	CASSFPAGGPWDEQFF	TGTGCCAGCAGCTTCCCAGCGGGGGGGCCATGGGATGAGCAGTTCTTC
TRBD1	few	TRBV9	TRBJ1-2	CASSDRTGYGYTF	TGTGCCAGCAGCGACAGGACAGGGTATGGCTACACCTTC
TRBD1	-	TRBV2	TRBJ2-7	CASSGRQGGEQYF	TGTGCCAGCAGTGGGAGACAGGGGGGGGAGCAGTACTTC
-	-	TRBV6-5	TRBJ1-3	CASSYPSNSGNTIYF	TGTGCCAGCAGTTACCCCAGTAACTCTGGAAACACCATATATTTT
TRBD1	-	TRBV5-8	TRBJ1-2	CASSLRGGLKYGYTF	TGTGCCAGCAGCTTGCGAGGGGGCTTAAAGTATGGCTACACCTTC
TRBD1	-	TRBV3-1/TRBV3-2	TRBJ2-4	CASSQEAPDRGNIQYF	TGTGCCAGCAGCCAAGAAGCCCCCGACAGGGGGAACATTCAGTACTTC
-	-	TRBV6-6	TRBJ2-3	CASSYSYRDQTDTQYF	TGTGCCAGCAGTTACTCTTACCGGGACCAGACAGATACGCAGTATTTT
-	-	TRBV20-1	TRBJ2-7	CSARDHHEQYF	TGCAGTGCTAGAGATCACCACGAGCAGTACTTC
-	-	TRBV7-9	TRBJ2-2	CASTRTNNTGELFF	TGTGCCAGCACCCGGACGAACAACACCGGGGAGCTGTTTTTT
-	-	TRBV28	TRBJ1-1	CASIPPGTIKAFF	TGTGCCAGCATCCCTCCAGGGACGATTAAAGCTTTCTTT
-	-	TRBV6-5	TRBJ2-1	CASRTSTREQFF	TGTGCCAGCAGAACTAGCACGCGTGAGCAGTTCTTC
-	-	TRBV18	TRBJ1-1	CASSLGQNTEAFF	TGTGCCAGCTCACTAGGACAGAACACTGAAGCTTTCTTT
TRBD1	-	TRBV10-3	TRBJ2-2	CAIAGTGDTGELFF	TGTGCCATCGCCGGGACAGGGGACACCGGGGAGCTGTTTTTT
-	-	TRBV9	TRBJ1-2	CASSLSYHPSYGYTF	TGTGCCAGCAGCCTCTCTTACCATCCCTCCTATGGCTACACCTTC
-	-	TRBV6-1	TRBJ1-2	CASSGGAGNLLTLYGYTF	TGTGCCAGCAGTGGAGGGGCAGGGAACCTTCTTACCCTCTATGGCTACACCTTC
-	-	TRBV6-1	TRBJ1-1	CASSELPALNTEAFF	TGTGCCAGCAGTGAACTCCCAGCCCTGAACACTGAAGCTTTCTTT